This section outlines one T cell receptor beta chain sequence together with its context. Its antigen is undetermined. This sample was taken from a study of early T cells in non-severe SARS-CoV-2 infection. Across the study: Sequencing of bulk RNA from unsorted whole blood was done, without chain pairing.

The TCR library protocol was used to attach unique molecular identifiers. These identifiers were attached to individual cDNA molecules. MiXCR was run by TCRdb on the 5' RACE reads, yielding one entry per CDR3 protein. The sample lists 100,000 to 150,000 distinct CDR3 sequences; about 16% were seen once. This CDR3 has 15 residues. V shed 2 bases and J 5 bases; nucleotides not matched to a gene: 6. CDR1 and CDR2 from the germline V gene are SEHNR and FQNEAQ (reference sequence). The study's findings and limits: The VDJdb matching leaned toward anti-spike CD8 responses and overlooked private and CD4 specificities.

The sequenced material came from whole blood. The chain is built from TRBV7-9 and TRBJ2-5; TRBD1 matches at 9 bases. This TCR was recovered from an adult who was a healthcare worker with PCR-confirmed SARS-CoV-2 infection or an uninfected control (not recorded which). The CDR3 spells CASSLTGTGTETQYF. Here the CDR3 DNA reads TGTGCCAGCAGCTTAACGGGGACAGGGACGGAGACCCAGTACTTC.